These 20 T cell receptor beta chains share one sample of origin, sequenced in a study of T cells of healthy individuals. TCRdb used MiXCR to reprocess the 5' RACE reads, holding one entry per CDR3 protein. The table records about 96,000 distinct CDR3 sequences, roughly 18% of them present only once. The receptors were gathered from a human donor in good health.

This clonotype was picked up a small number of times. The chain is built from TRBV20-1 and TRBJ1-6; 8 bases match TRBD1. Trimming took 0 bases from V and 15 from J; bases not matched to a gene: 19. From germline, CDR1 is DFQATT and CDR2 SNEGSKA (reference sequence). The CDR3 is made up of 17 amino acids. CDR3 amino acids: CSARDYDRGGVLGLLHF. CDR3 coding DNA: TGCAGTGCTAGAGATTATGACAGGGGCGGGGTGTTGGGACTCCTCCACTTT.

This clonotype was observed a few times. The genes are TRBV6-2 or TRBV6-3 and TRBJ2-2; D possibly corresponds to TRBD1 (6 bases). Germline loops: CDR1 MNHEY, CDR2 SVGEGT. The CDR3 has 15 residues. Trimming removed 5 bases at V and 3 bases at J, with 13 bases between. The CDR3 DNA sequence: TGTGCCAGCAGTCTACAGGGCGTGGACACCGGGGAGCTGTTTTTT. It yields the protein CASSLQGVDTGELFF.

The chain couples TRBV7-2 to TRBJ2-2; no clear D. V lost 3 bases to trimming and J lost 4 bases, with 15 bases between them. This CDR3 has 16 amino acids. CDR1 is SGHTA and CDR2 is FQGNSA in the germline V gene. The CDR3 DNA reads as TGTGCCAGCAGCTTGGTGCGGCAGTGGGTCACCGGGGAGCTGTTTTTT. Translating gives CASSLVRQWVTGELFF.

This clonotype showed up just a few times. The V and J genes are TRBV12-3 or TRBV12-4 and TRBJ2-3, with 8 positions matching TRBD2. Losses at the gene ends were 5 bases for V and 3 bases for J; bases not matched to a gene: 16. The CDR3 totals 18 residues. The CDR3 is CASSKRFYLAGTTDTQYF. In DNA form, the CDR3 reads TGTGCCAGCAGTAAAAGGTTTTACCTAGCGGGTACTACAGATACGCAGTATTTT.

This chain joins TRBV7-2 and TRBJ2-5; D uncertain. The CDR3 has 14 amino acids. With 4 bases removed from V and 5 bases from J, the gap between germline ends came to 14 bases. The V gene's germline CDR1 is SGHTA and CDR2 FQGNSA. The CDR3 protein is CASSSTLGTETQYF. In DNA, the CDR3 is TGTGCCAGCAGCTCAACCCTAGGAACGGAGACCCAGTACTTC.

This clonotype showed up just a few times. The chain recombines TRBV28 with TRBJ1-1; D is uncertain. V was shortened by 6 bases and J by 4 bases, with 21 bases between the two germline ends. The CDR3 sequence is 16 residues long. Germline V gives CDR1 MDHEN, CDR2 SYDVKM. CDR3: CASSLPHLRLRTEAFF. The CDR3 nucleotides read TGTGCCAGCAGCCTTCCCCATTTACGACTGCGCACTGAAGCTTTCTTT.

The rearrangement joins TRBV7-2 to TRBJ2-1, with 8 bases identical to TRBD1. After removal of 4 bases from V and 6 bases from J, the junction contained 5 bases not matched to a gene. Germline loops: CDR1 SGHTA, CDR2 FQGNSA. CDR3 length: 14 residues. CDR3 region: CASSSTGVTNEQFF. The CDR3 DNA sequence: TGTGCCAGCAGCTCGACAGGGGTCACCAATGAGCAGTTCTTC.

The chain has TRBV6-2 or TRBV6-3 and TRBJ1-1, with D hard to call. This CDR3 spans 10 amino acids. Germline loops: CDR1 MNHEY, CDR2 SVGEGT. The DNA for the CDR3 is TGTGTGTCTAAGAACACTGAAGCTTTCTTT. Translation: CVSKNTEAFF.

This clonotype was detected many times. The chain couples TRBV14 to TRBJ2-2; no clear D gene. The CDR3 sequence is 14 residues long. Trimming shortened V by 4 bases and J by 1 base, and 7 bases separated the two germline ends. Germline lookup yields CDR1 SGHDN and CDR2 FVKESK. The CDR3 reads CASSPEMNTGELFF. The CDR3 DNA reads TGTGCCAGCAGCCCGGAGATGAACACCGGGGAGCTGTTTTTT.

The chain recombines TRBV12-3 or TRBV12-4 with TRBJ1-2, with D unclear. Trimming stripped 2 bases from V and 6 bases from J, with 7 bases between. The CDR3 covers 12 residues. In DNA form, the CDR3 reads TGTGCCAGCAGTTTATCCAAACATGGCTACACCTTC. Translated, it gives CASSLSKHGYTF.

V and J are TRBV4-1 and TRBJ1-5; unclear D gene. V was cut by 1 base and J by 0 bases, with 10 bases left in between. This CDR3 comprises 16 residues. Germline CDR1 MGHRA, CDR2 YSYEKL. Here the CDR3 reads CASSQVPLNSNQPQHF. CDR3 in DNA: TGCGCCAGCAGCCAAGTACCCCTCAATAGCAATCAGCCCCAGCATTTT.

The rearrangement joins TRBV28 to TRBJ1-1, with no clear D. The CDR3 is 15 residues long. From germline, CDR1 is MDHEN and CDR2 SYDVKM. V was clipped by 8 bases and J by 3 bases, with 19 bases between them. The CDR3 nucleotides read TGTGCCAGCTCCTTAATCCCCCAGGAAGACACTGAAGCTTTCTTT. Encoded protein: CASSLIPQEDTEAFF.

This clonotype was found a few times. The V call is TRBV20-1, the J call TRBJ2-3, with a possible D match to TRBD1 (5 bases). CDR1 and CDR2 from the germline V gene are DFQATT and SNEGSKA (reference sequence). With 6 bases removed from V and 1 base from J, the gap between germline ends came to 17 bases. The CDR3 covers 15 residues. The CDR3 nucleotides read TGCAGTGCGGACCTAGGCTTGACAGGCACAGATACGCAGTATTTT. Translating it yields CSADLGLTGTDTQYF.

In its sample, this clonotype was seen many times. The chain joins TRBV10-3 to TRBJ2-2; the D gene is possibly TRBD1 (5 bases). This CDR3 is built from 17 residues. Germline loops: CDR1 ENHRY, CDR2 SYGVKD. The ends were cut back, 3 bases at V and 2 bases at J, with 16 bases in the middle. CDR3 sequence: CAISDFGRVSNTGELFF. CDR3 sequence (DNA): TGTGCCATCAGTGATTTTGGCAGGGTATCCAACACCGGGGAGCTGTTTTTT.

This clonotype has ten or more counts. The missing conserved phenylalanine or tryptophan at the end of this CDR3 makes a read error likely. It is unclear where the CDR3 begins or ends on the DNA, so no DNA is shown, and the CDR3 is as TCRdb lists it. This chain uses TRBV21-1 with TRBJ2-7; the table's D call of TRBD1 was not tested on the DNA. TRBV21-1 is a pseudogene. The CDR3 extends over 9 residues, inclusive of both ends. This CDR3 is CASSLTGLL.

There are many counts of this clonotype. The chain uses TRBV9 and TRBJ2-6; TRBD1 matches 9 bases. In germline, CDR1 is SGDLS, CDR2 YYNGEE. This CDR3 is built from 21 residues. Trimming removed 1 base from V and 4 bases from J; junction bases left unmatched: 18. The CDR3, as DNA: TGTGCCAGCAGCGTAACCAAAGAGGGGACAGGGCCAACCTCCGGGGCCAACGTCCTGACTTTC. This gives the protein CASSVTKEGTGPTSGANVLTF.

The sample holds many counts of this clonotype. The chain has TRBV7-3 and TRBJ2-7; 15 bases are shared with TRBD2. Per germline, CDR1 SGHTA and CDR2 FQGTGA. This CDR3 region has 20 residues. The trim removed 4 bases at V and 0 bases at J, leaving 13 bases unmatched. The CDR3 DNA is TGTGCCAGCAGCTCCCCCCCCGGGACTAGCGGGAGGCCTACCTCCTACGAGCAGTACTTC. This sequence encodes CASSSPPGTSGRPTSYEQYF.

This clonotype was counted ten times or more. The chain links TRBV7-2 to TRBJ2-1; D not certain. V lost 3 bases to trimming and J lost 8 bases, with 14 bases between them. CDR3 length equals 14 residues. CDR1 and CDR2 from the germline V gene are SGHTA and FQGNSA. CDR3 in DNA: TGTGCCAGCAGCTTTTATGGTAGTGGGCATGAGCAGTTCTTC. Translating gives CASSFYGSGHEQFF.

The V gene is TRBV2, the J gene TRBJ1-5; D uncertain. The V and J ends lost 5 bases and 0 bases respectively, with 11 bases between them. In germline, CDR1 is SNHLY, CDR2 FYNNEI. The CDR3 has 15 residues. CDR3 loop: CASSILISSNQPQHF. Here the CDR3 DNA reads TGTGCCAGCAGTATCCTCATAAGTAGCAATCAGCCCCAGCATTTT.

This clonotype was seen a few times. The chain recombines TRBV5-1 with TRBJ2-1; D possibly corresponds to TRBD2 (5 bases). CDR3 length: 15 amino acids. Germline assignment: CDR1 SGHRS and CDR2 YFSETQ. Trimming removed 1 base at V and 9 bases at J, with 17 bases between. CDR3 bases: TGCGCCAGCAGCTTGCCAGGAGGTCCCAATAGTGAGCAGTTCTTC. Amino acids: CASSLPGGPNSEQFF.